The clone carrying this T cell receptor beta chain was seen just once. Its antigen is currently unknown. From germline, CDR1 is SGDLS and CDR2 YYNGEE. Trimming removed 1 base from V and 5 bases from J, with 9 bases in between. This CDR3 is 14 amino acids long. The data were taken from a study of OX40 agonist ivuxolimab in advanced cancers. Study-wide context: Melanoma, hepatocellular carcinoma, head and neck or renal cell cancer occurred in dose-escalation patients. Having had anti-PD-1, anti-PD-L1 or anti-CTLA-4 therapy before was allowed, and about 40% had some. Study observations and caveats: Researchers did not determine the expanded peripheral T cells' antigen specificity. At 0.1 to 3.0 mg/kg, clonal expansion of CD4+ and CD8+ blood T cells had occurred by week 6.

Data came from immunoSEQ multiplex PCR; TCRdb stores just in-frame clones and leaves some out. The data contain over 50,000 clones, approximately 90% of them singletons. V and J are TRBV9 and TRBJ2-2; perhaps TRBD2 as D (5 bases). The sequenced sample was CD4+ or CD8+ T cells sorted from blood, obtained in a trial of the OX40 agonist ivuxolimab. The sequence came from an adult with an advanced solid tumor such as melanoma, head and neck, liver or kidney cancer. The CDR3 here is CASSVRGETGELFF. For the CDR3, the DNA is TGTGCCAGCAGCGTACGGGGTGAAACCGGGGAGCTGTTTTTT. The complete variable domain, with remaining parts taken from reference TRBV9 and TRBJ2-2, reads DSGVTQTPKHLITATGQRVTLRCSPRSGDLSVYWYQQSLDQGLQFLIQYYNGEERAKGNILERFSAQQFPDLHSELNLSSLELGDSALYFCASSVRGETGELFFGEGSRLTVL.